Given below is one TCR beta chain in context. The data originate from a study of T cell changes during pregnancy in multiple sclerosis. Sequencing used immunoSEQ multiplex PCR; TCRdb keeps in-frame clones, though not all of them. This sample yields tens of thousands of clones, of which 92% are seen a single time; around 0.61% belongs to the top ten. Germline V lookup: CDR1 LNHDA, CDR2 SQIVND (reference sequence). This CDR3 spans 17 amino acids. J lost 4 bases, V lost 4 bases, and 5 bases had no gene match. This receptor was taken from a female donor with multiple sclerosis, enrolled in a pregnancy study. The chain recombines TRBV19 with TRBJ2-1; TRBD2 aligns across 15 bases. The specimen comprised CD4+ T cells from peripheral blood mononuclear cells, sampled in the third trimester of pregnancy. The DNA of the CDR3 is TGTGCCAGTAGTACCTGGACTAGCGGGAGGGGATACAATGAGCAGTTCTTC. As protein: CASSTWTSGRGYNEQFF.